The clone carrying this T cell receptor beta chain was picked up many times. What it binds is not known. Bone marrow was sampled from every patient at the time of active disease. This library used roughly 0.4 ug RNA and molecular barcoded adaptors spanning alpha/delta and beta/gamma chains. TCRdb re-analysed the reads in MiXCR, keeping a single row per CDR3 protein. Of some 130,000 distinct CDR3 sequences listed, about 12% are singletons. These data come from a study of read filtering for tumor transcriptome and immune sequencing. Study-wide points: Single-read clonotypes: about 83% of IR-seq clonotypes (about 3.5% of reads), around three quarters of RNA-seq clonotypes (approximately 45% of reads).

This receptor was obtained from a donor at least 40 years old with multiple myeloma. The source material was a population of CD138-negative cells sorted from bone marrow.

DNA for the CDR3: TGCAGTGCCAAAGCGGGCGGGTACCAAGAGACCCAGTACTTC. It yields the protein CSAKAGGYQETQYF. J is TRBJ2-5 and V is TRBV20-1, with D possibly TRBD2 on 6 matching bases. The CDR3 runs to 14 residues. V lost 6 bases and J 0 bases, leaving 14 bases between the germline ends. CDR1 and CDR2 (germline): DFQATT, SNEGSKA (reference sequence).